This TCR beta chain was recorded in a study of neurological immune-mediated disorders. The CDR3 runs 14 residues. With V trimmed by 4 bases and J by 3 bases, 4 bases remained unmatched. Germline values: CDR1 SGHRS, CDR2 YFSETQ. General study results and limits: Levels of TCR clonal expansion peaked in HTLV-1-associated myelopathy and reached their lowest in multiple sclerosis, under those of healthy controls.

The authors produced cDNA by 5'RACE using 10-nucleotide random UMIs. Via MiXCR, TCRdb re-called the 5' RACE reads, giving one row per CDR3 protein. The top ten clones hold less than 2% of a sample with 80,000 or so distinct CDR3 sequences, roughly 9.5% of them seen once. This clonotype was observed many times. Its specificity is unknown. The study used blood bank volunteers in Maryland, USA, as healthy controls. This sequence joins TRBV5-1 and TRBJ2-1, with TRBD2 matching over 7 bases. This clonotype was obtained from a man in his forties or fifties in good health. The specimen sequenced was PBMCs. The CDR3 DNA sequence: TGCGCCAGCAGCACCCGGGACTACTACAATGAGCAGTTCTTC. Protein product: CASSTRDYYNEQFF.